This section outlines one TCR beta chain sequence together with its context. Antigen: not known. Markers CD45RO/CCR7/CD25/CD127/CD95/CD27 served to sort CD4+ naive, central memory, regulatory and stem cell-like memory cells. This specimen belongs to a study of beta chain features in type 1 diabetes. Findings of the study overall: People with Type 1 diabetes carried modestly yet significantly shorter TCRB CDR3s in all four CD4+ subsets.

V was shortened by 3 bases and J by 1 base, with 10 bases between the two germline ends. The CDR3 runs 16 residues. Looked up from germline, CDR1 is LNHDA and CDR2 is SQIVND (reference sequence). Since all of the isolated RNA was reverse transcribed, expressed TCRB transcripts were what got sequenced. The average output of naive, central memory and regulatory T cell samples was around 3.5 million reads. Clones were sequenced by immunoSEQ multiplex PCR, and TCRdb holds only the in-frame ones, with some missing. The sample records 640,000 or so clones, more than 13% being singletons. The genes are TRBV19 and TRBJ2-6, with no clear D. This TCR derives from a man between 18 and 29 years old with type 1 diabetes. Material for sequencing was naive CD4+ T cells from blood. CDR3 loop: CASSMLLNSGANVLTF. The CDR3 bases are TGTGCCAGTAGTATGCTTCTCAATTCTGGGGCCAACGTCCTGACTTTC.